The next 4 T cell receptor beta chains were all read from a single sample in a study of CD8+ T cells in alopecia areata. The treatment: oral pan-JAK inhibitor, 5-10 mg twice daily. Extracted RNA was reverse transcribed into cDNA, the sequencing template. TCRdb keeps only in-frame clones here, not all; method: immunoSEQ multiplex PCR. The table has around 86,000 clones, about three quarters seen once. Here the sequenced sample was CD8+ T cells sorted from blood, taken at week 44, from a patient treated with tofacitinib. The receptors originated from a human donor with alopecia areata.

The chain couples TRBV6-6 to TRBJ2-1; D possibly corresponds to TRBD1 (5 bases). There are 14 residues in the CDR3. Germline values: CDR1 MNHNY, CDR2 SVGAGI (reference sequence). Trimming took 7 bases from V and 0 from J, leaving 10 bases between them. The CDR3 DNA reads as TGTGCCAGCACTGCAGGGATCTCCTACAATGAGCAGTTCTTC. This translates into CASTAGISYNEQFF.

The gene calls are TRBV4-1 and TRBJ2-1; TRBD1 aligns across 7 bases. The CDR3 runs to 17 residues. V was clipped by 2 bases and J by 0 bases; unmatched bases: 7. Germline V gene lookup returns CDR1 MGHRA and CDR2 YSYEKL. The DNA for the CDR3 is TGCGCCAGCAGCCAATTTGAGACAGGGACCTCCTACAATGAGCAGTTCTTC. Protein product: CASSQFETGTSYNEQFF.

The V call is TRBV11-2, the J call TRBJ2-7, with TRBD2 as a possible D gene (5 bases). The germline V and J ends were trimmed by 0 bases and 3 bases, with 6 bases remaining between them. This CDR3 has 13 amino acids. Per germline, CDR1 SGHAT and CDR2 FQNNGV. The CDR3 region has the DNA TGTGCCAGCAGCTTAGAAACTAGCTACGAGCAGTACTTC. It codes for CASSLETSYEQYF.

The chain employs TRBV6-5 and TRBJ1-1; perhaps TRBD1 as D (6 bases). CDR3 size: 16 residues. Germline V CDR1 and CDR2: MNHEY, SVGAGI. V lost 0 bases and J lost 6, with 17 bases in between. This CDR3 reads CASSYSLLTGQPEAFF. The CDR3 nucleotides read TGTGCCAGCAGTTACTCCCTCCTGACAGGACAACCTGAAGCTTTCTTT.